This T cell receptor (beta chain) appears in the sequencing data of a study of technical replicates of blood from a handful of donors. Sequencing was performed with immunoSEQ multiplex PCR; in TCRdb, only in-frame clones are kept and a portion is missing. Of 54,000 or so clones listed, 94% were seen once; the top ten hold 0.2% to 0.25%. The CDR3 covers 18 residues. With 7 bases removed from V and 0 bases from J, the gap between germline ends came to 21 bases. Germline V lookup: CDR1 SEHNR, CDR2 FQNEAQ (reference sequence). This sequence was found in a human donor in good health. The rearrangement joins TRBV7-9 to TRBJ2-2; a weak D match, TRBD1 (6 bases). The sequencing input was T cells isolated from PBMCs. The CDR3 DNA follows: TGTGCCAGCACCCTCCCAATGGGGGCCTCGGCGAACACCGGGGAGCTGTTTTTT. The encoded protein is CASTLPMGASANTGELFF.